These 31 T cell receptor beta chains share one sample of origin, sequenced in a study of shared clonotypes between healthy human individuals. Clones were sequenced by immunoSEQ multiplex PCR, and TCRdb holds only the in-frame ones, with some missing. This table has roughly 2,000,000 clones, around 96% appearing once. Naive CD8 isolation took CD45RO-negative cells positively selected for CCR7 and excluded terminally differentiated effector memory CD45RA+ cells. The material sequenced was naive CD8+ T cells sorted from blood. These receptors were taken from a man younger than 30 in good health.

This clone was picked up one time. The chain couples TRBV25-1 to TRBJ2-7; no definite D call. Germline CDR1 reads MGHDK; CDR2 reads SYGVNS. V gave up 1 base and J gave up 2 bases, with 6 bases separating them. This CDR3 region has 13 residues. The CDR3 nucleotides read TGTGCCAGCAGTGAATCCGCAGCCTACGAGCAGTACTTC. This translates into CASSESAAYEQYF.

The chain is built from TRBV19 and TRBJ2-1; possibly TRBD2 for D (6 bases). This CDR3 contains 16 residues. V was clipped by 0 bases and J by 0 bases, with 9 bases between them. The V gene's germline CDR1 is LNHDA and CDR2 SQIVND (reference sequence). CDR3 sequence: CASSIDRGVSYNEQFF. CDR3 in DNA: TGTGCCAGTAGTATAGATCGCGGGGTCTCCTACAATGAGCAGTTCTTC.

V and J are TRBV25-1 and TRBJ2-3, with 8 bases matching TRBD1. Losses at the gene ends were 1 base for V and 7 bases for J; bases not matched to a gene: 7. The CDR3 spans 15 residues. Germline V gives CDR1 MGHDK, CDR2 SYGVNS. CDR3 DNA: TGTGCCAGCAGTGAATGGGGACAGGCCCAAAATACGCAGTATTTT. Amino acids: CASSEWGQAQNTQYF.

This clone was picked up one time. This specimen includes other DNA sequences encoding the same CDR3. The CDR3 reads CASSQDRDYYNEQFF. The CDR3 nucleotides are TGCGCCAGCAGCCAAGATCGGGACTACTACAATGAGCAGTTCTTC. The rearrangement uses TRBV4-1 and TRBJ2-1, with TRBD2 matching 7 bases. Germline V lookup: CDR1 MGHRA, CDR2 YSYEKL. V lost 0 bases and J lost 3; bases outside the gene matches: 2. The CDR3 consists of 15 residues.

This chain links TRBV6-1 with TRBJ2-7; a weak D match, TRBD1 (6 bases). CDR3 length equals 15 residues. Germline values: CDR1 MNHNS, CDR2 SASEGT. The V end lost 6 bases, the J end lost 4 bases, and 19 bases lay between the germline ends. This CDR3 reads CASSQGLQGTYEQYF. The CDR3 DNA is TGTGCCAGCAGCCAGGGGCTGCAGGGGACGTACGAGCAGTACTTC.

This clone was detected once. The chain carries TRBV15 and TRBJ2-7; the match to TRBD2 covers 7 bases. Trimming took 9 bases from V and 3 from J; bases not matched to a gene: 5. This CDR3 region has 12 residues. CDR1 and CDR2 (germline): LNHNV, YYDKDF (reference sequence). The CDR3 sequence: CATGGENYEQYF. The CDR3 bases are TGTGCCACTGGGGGGGAGAACTACGAGCAGTACTTC.

The chain couples TRBV2 to TRBJ2-3, with D uncertain. CDR3 length: 14 residues. V was clipped by 4 bases and J by 1 base, with 9 bases between them. Germline values: CDR1 SNHLY, CDR2 FYNNEI. The CDR3 sequence: CASSVSWGTDTQYF. For the CDR3, the DNA is TGTGCCAGCAGTGTGAGCTGGGGCACAGATACGCAGTATTTT.

This clone was found once. V usage is TRBV7-8 and J usage is TRBJ1-2, with D tentatively TRBD1 (5 bases). V lost 1 base and J lost 7, with 13 bases in between. Germline CDR1 is SGHVS and CDR2 is FQNEAQ. The CDR3 runs to 14 residues. The CDR3 sequence: CASSLEGKLGGYTF. The CDR3 coding sequence is TGTGCCAGCAGCTTAGAGGGGAAACTGGGTGGCTACACCTTC.

J is TRBJ2-7 and V is TRBV4-2, with D unclear. The CDR3 has 11 amino acids. V gave up 1 base and J gave up 9 bases, with 7 bases separating them. The V gene's germline CDR1 is LGHNA and CDR2 YNFKEQ. CDR3 nucleotide sequence: TGTGCCAGCAGCCAAGGAGAGGTGCAGTACTTC. It yields the protein CASSQGEVQYF.

The chain has TRBV5-4 and TRBJ2-7; either TRBD1 or TRBD2 may fit D (5 bases each). V lost 2 bases and J lost 2, with 11 bases in between. Germline V gene data show CDR1 as SGHNT and CDR2 as YYREEE (reference sequence). The CDR3 spans 14 residues. Here the CDR3 reads CASSLGEQPYEQYF. The CDR3 DNA reads as TGTGCCAGCAGCTTAGGGGAGCAACCCTACGAGCAGTACTTC.

The chain employs TRBV5-6 and TRBJ1-4; 7 bases match TRBD1. V shed 4 bases, J shed 7 bases, and the junction held 4 bases outside the gene matches. The CDR3 sequence is 13 residues long. Germline loops: CDR1 SGHDT, CDR2 YYEEEE. The CDR3 sequence is CASSRDSFEKLFF. The CDR3 region has the DNA TGTGCCAGCAGCCGGGACAGCTTTGAAAAACTGTTTTTT. Together with reference TRBV5-6 and TRBJ1-4, the CDR3 gives the full variable domain: DAGVTQSPTHLIKTRGQQVTLRCSPKSGHDTVSWYQQALGQGPQFIFQYYEEEERQRGNFPDRFSGHQFPNYSSELNVNALLLGDSALYLCASSRDSFEKLFFGSGTQLSVL.

The V and J genes are TRBV20-1 and TRBJ1-1; D may be TRBD1 (5 bases). CDR3 length: 11 residues. With 3 bases removed from V and 5 bases from J, the gap between germline ends came to 7 bases. The germline CDR1 and CDR2 sequences are DFQATT and SNEGSKA (reference sequence). CDR3 sequence (DNA): TGCAGTGCTAGCAGGGTTACTGAAGCTTTCTTT. It codes for CSASRVTEAFF.

V is TRBV2 and J is TRBJ2-1, with 10 bases fitting TRBD2. The CDR3 contains 14 residues. CDR1 is SNHLY and CDR2 is FYNNEI in the germline V gene. V shed 9 bases and J 8 bases; nucleotides not matched to a gene: 10. The chain's CDR3 is CARGLAEGVDEQFF. CDR3 DNA sequence: TGTGCCAGAGGACTAGCGGAAGGGGTTGATGAGCAGTTCTTC.

The rearrangement links TRBV28 to TRBJ2-5; a possible D gene is TRBD2 (6 bases). CDR3 size: 14 residues. Germline CDR1 reads MDHEN; CDR2 reads SYDVKM. Trimming removed 2 bases at V and 2 bases at J, with 9 bases between. CDR3 nucleotides: TGTGCCAGCAGTTTAATGGCGGGGCAAGAGACCCAGTACTTC. Translation gives CASSLMAGQETQYF.

In nucleotides, the CDR3 is TGTGCCAGCTCCAGGTACCCGAACACTGAAGCTTTCTTT. This gives the protein CASSRYPNTEAFF. This sequence joins TRBV7-3 and TRBJ1-1, with D unresolved. The CDR3 length is 13 residues. CDR1 is SGHTA, CDR2 FQGTGA, per germline. V lost 8 bases and J 1 base, leaving 11 bases between the germline ends.

The chain employs TRBV6-5 and TRBJ2-7, with 8 bases lining up with TRBD1. Germline CDR1 is MNHEY and CDR2 is SVGAGI. This CDR3 has 14 amino acids. V shed 2 bases and J 4 bases; nucleotides not matched to a gene: 4. CDR3 sequence reads: CASSYGTGEYEQYF. In DNA form, the CDR3 reads TGTGCCAGCAGTTACGGGACAGGAGAGTACGAGCAGTACTTC.

V and J are TRBV14 and TRBJ1-2, with 7 bases identical to TRBD1. Germline V gene data show CDR1 as SGHDN and CDR2 as FVKESK. Unmatched junction bases numbered 11, after V lost 6 bases and J lost 4 bases. This CDR3 contains 15 residues. CDR3 sequence: CASSEGGSSPYGYTF. The CDR3 nucleotides are TGTGCCAGCAGTGAAGGGGGCTCCTCACCCTATGGCTACACCTTC.

This clone was seen just once. The V gene is TRBV27, the J gene TRBJ2-5; 9 nucleotides line up with TRBD2. This CDR3 is built from 13 residues. The germline CDR1 and CDR2 sequences are MNHEY and SMNVEV (reference sequence). The V segment lost 6 bases and the J segment 5 bases; nucleotides outside the gene matches: 4. CDR3 nucleotide sequence: TGTGCCAGCAGGGGACTAGCATGGGAGACCCAGTACTTC. Residues: CASRGLAWETQYF.

The V call is TRBV6-5, the J call TRBJ2-5, with 7 bases lining up with TRBD1. The CDR3 extends over 14 amino acids. Germline trimming cut 7 bases from V and 5 bases from J; bases unmatched to any gene: 10. The germline CDR1 and CDR2 sequences are MNHEY and SVGAGI. The DNA for the CDR3 is TGTGCCAGCATCCCGGACAGGCTTGGGGAGACCCAGTACTTC. This sequence encodes CASIPDRLGETQYF.

The V and J genes are TRBV28 and TRBJ2-3; 7 bases align to TRBD2. The V gene end was trimmed by 2 bases and the J gene end by 2 bases; junction bases not matched to a gene: 10. The CDR3 covers 17 residues. Germline values: CDR1 MDHEN, CDR2 SYDVKM. The CDR3 sequence: CASSLQGGSLTTDTQYF. CDR3 DNA: TGTGCCAGCAGTTTACAGGGCGGGAGTCTTACCACAGATACGCAGTATTTT.

The chain links TRBV21-1 to TRBJ2-7. TRBV21-1 is described as a pseudogene. The CDR3 totals 17 residues. The CDR3 coding sequence is TGTGCCAGCAGCTTTCCCCTGGAGGGGGGCCCGTCCTACGAGCAGTACTTC. Residues: CASSFPLEGGPSYEQYF.

CDR3 DNA: TGTGCCAGCAGCCCCGGTGGGGTCGGCTACAATGAGCAGTTCTTC. Translating gives CASSPGGVGYNEQFF. V and J are TRBV7-6 and TRBJ2-1; D ambiguous. The germline V gene encodes CDR1 SGHVS and CDR2 FNYEAQ. V was shortened by 5 bases and J by 3 bases, with 14 bases between the two germline ends. The CDR3 sequence is 15 residues long.

With respect to this clone: Within the sample, other DNA sequences also encode this same CDR3. The CDR3 DNA is TGCGCCAGCAGCCCTGGACAGGGCAACACCGGGGAGCTGTTTTTT. Its protein product is CASSPGQGNTGELFF. This chain uses TRBV4-1 with TRBJ2-2, with 8 positions matching TRBD1. This CDR3 region has 15 residues. The germline V gene has CDR1 MGHRA and CDR2 YSYEKL. The ends lost 4 bases at V and 2 bases at J; junction bases unmatched: 3.

The chain uses TRBV2 and TRBJ1-1; D not resolved. The CDR3 has 14 residues. CDR1 SNHLY and CDR2 FYNNEI come from the germline V gene. V lost 8 bases, J lost 2 bases, and 15 bases lay in between. The CDR3 nucleotides are TGTGCCAGCGGGTCCGCCGTCGATAACACTGAAGCTTTCTTT. Amino acid sequence: CASGSAVDNTEAFF.

To note about this clone: At the DNA level, this CDR3 is encoded by other sequences in the same sample as well. The chain employs TRBV9 and TRBJ2-7, with 7 bases fitting TRBD2. V lost 3 bases and J lost 2; bases outside the gene matches: 2. Germline V CDR1 and CDR2: SGDLS, YYNGEE. The CDR3 runs to 13 residues. CDR3 in DNA: TGTGCCAGCAGCGCGGGGACTACCTACGAGCAGTACTTC. This gives the protein CASSAGTTYEQYF.

The chain is built from TRBV5-1 and TRBJ1-1; 7 positions agree with TRBD1. J was trimmed by 4 bases and V by 4 bases; bases with no gene match: 10. The germline CDR1 and CDR2 sequences are SGHRS and YFSETQ. CDR3 size: 15 residues. CDR3 nucleotides: TGCGCCAGCAGCGTCGGACAGGTAAGCGGCACTGAAGCTTTCTTT. Encoded protein: CASSVGQVSGTEAFF. The full variable domain, with the rest looked up from reference TRBV5-1 and TRBJ1-1, is KAGVTQTPRYLIKTRGQQVTLSCSPISGHRSVSWYQQTPGQGLQFLFEYFSETQRNKGNFPGRFSGRQFSNSRSEMNVSTLELGDSALYLCASSVGQVSGTEAFFGQGTRLTVV.

V usage is TRBV19 and J usage is TRBJ1-6; perhaps TRBD1 as D (6 bases). Trimming cost V 1 base and J 6 bases, with 16 bases left between them. The CDR3 is 17 amino acids. Germline CDR1 is LNHDA and CDR2 is SQIVND (reference sequence). CDR3 sequence reads: CASSIVGGGESNSPLHF. The CDR3 bases are TGTGCCAGTAGTATAGTAGGGGGGGGAGAAAGTAATTCACCCCTCCACTTT.

The V call is TRBV28, the J call TRBJ1-5; maybe TRBD1 (5 bases). The CDR3 extends over 14 amino acids. The germline V gene encodes CDR1 MDHEN and CDR2 SYDVKM. The ends were cut back, 9 bases at V and 2 bases at J, with 14 bases in the middle. CDR3 sequence (DNA): TGTGCCAGTACTATGCTAGGGGGCAATCAGCCCCAGCATTTT. Translating it yields CASTMLGGNQPQHF.

This rearrangement joins TRBV2 to TRBJ2-1; D perhaps matches TRBD1 (6 bases). Germline CDR1 SNHLY, CDR2 FYNNEI. There are 14 residues in the CDR3. The V gene lost 10 bases and the J gene lost 8 bases, with 21 bases spanning the gap. In nucleotides, the CDR3 is TGTGCCATAAACAGGGCGACATTGAGGGATGAGCAGTTCTTC. Translation gives CAINRATLRDEQFF.

J is TRBJ1-3 and V is TRBV6-1; D gene uncertain. CDR1 and CDR2 (germline): MNHNS, SASEGT. V was shortened by 4 bases and J by 0 bases, with 13 bases between the two germline ends. The CDR3 runs 16 residues. In nucleotides, the CDR3 is TGTGCCAGCAGTGCATTCTGGGCGTCCTCTGGAAACACCATATATTTT. Its translation: CASSAFWASSGNTIYF.

V gene TRBV9 combines with J gene TRBJ2-5; 9 bases match TRBD2. V lost 4 bases to trimming and J lost 2 bases; unmatched junction nucleotides: 15. The CDR3 spans 18 residues. The germline CDR1 and CDR2 sequences are SGDLS and YYNGEE. The CDR3 nucleotides are TGTGCCAGCAGCCCGGGTGGGATAGTAGCGGGGGTTCAAGAGACCCAGTACTTC. It translates to CASSPGGIVAGVQETQYF.